The T cell receptor beta chain described here comes from a study of shared T cell receptors in the human thymus. The repertoire was sequenced with immunoSEQ multiplex PCR; TCRdb's copy has only in-frame clones and lacks some. The data show around 340,000 clones, approximately 95% seen once. CDR1 is SGHNT and CDR2 is YENEEA in the germline V gene. Trimming left V 0 bases short and J 10 bases short, with 12 bases between. The CDR3 is made up of 13 amino acids. Sequencing was carried out using thymocytes. The TCR was taken from a human donor. The rearrangement uses TRBV11-3 and TRBJ1-1; a possible D gene is TRBD1 (5 bases). This chain's CDR3 is CASSLDRSGRAFF. The CDR3 nucleotides read TGTGCCAGCAGCTTAGATCGTTCAGGGCGAGCTTTCTTT.